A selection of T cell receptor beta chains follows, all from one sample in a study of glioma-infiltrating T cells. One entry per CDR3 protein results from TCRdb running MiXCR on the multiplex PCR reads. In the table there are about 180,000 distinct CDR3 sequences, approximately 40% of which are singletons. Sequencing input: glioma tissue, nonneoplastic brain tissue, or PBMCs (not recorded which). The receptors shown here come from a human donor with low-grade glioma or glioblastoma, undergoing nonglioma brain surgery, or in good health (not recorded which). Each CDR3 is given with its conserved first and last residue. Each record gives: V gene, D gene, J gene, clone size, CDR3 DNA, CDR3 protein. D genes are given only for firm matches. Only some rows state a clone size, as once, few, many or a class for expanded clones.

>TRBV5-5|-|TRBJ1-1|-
TGTGCCAGCAGCTTCCGGGTCACTGAAGCTTTCTTT
CASSFRVTEAFF
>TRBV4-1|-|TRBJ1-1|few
TGCGCCAGCAGTACGGGCCTCGAGGCCACTGAAGCTTTCTTT
CASSTGLEATEAFF
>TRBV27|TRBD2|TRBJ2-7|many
TGTGCCAGCAGTTTATCTGGGACTAGCGGGGCCTACGAGCAGTACTTC
CASSLSGTSGAYEQYF
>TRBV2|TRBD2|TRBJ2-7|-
TGTGCCAGCAGGACCGGGGGGGACGGCTCCTACGAGCAGTACTTT
CASRTGGDGSYEQYF
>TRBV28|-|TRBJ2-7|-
TGTGCCATCAGACAGGTGGACTTTCCCTACGAGCAGTACTTC
CAIRQVDFPYEQYF
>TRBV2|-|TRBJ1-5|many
TGTGCCAGCAGTGAACAGGGAGGATGGCAGCCCCAGCATTTT
CASSEQGGWQPQHF
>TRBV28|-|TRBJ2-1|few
TGTGCCAGCAAGTCAGGGGACCACAATGAGCAGTTCTTC
CASKSGDHNEQFF
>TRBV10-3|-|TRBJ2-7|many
TGTGCCATCAGTAAAGACTATCAGCAGTACTTC
CAISKDYQQYF
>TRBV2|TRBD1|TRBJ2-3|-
TGTGCCAGCAGTGATTCAAGACAGGGCGCCTTTTTTACGCAGTATTTT
CASSDSRQGAFFTQYF
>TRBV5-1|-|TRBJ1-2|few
TGCGCCAGCAGCGTCGACGGCCCCTATGGCTACACCTTC
CASSVDGPYGYTF
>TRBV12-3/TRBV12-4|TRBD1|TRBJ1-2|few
TGTGCCAGCAGTTTAAAGGGGACAGGCGGCTACACCTTC
CASSLKGTGGYTF
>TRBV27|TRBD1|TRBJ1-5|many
TGTGCCAGCGGGCCGACAGGGGCTCCTCAGCCCCAGCATTTT
CASGPTGAPQPQHF
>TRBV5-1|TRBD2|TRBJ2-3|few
TGCGCCAGCAGCTCTAGCGGGACCCACACAGATACGCAGTATTTT
CASSSSGTHTDTQYF
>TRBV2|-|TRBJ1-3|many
TGTGCCAGCTGGGGTTTCGACAGTCTACGAAACACCATATATTTT
CASWGFDSLRNTIYF
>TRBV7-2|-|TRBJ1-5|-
TGTGCCAGCAGCAAGGACATTAGCAATCAGCCCCATCATTTT
CASSKDISNQPHHF
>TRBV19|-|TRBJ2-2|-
TGTGCCAGTAGTCCTCGTTTAATGGCAGCGGTCATAACCGCGAACACCGGGGAGCTGTTTTTT
CASSPRLMAAVITANTGELFF
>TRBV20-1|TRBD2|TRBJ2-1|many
TGCAGTGCTAGAAGGATGGGGCTAGCGGGAGGGAATGAGCAGTTCTTC
CSARRMGLAGGNEQFF
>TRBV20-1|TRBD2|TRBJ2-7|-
TGCAGTGCTCCCAGCGGGACTAGCGGCTACGAGCAGTACTTC
CSAPSGTSGYEQYF
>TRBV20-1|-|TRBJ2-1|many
TGCAGTGCTAGAGATCCGCGTAGTTACTCCTACAATGAGCAGTTCTTC
CSARDPRSYSYNEQFF
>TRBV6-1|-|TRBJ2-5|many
TGTGCCGCCGCCCCCAGGGGGAGGGAGGAGACCCAGTACTTC
CAAAPRGREETQYF
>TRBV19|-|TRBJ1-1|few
TGTGCCAGTACCCGTCGGCCTGACCGAACATTGAACACTGAAGCTTTCTTT
CASTRRPDRTLNTEAFF
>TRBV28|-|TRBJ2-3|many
TGTGCCACCCAGATCACAGATACGCAGTATTTT
CATQITDTQYF
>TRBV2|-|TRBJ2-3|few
TGTGCCAGCAGTGTCCAGCCAGCGGATACGCAGTATTTT
CASSVQPADTQYF
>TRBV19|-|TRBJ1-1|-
TGTGCCAGTAGTTTGTGGGGCCCCACTGAAGCTTTCTTT
CASSLWGPTEAFF
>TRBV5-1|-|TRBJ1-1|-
TGCGCCAGCAGCACTGGGGGCGTTGAAGCTTTCTTT
CASSTGGVEAFF
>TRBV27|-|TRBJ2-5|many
TGTGCCAGCAGTTTATCGAAGTGGGGGCCTGAAGAGACCCAGTACTTC
CASSLSKWGPEETQYF
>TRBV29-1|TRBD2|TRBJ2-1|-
TGCAGCGTTGATACTACGACTAGCGGGAGAGTCAATGAGCAGTTCTTC
CSVDTTTSGRVNEQFF
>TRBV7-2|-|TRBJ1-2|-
TGTACCAGCAGCCCAGCCGGTTCCTATGGCTACACCTTC
CTSSPAGSYGYTF
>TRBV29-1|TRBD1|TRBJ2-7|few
TGCAGCGTTGAAGGGGTTGACCGCACAGGGGGCCTCGAGCAGTACTTC
CSVEGVDRTGGLEQYF
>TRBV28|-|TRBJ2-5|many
TGTGCCAGCAGCCAGAGCTTTCAAAGTCAAGAGACCCAGTACTTC
CASSQSFQSQETQYF
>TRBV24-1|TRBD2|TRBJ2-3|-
TGTGCCACCGGGATTCAGCGGGAGAGCACAGATACGCAGTATTTT
CATGIQRESTDTQYF
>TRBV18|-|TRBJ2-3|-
TGTGCCAGCTCAGACGTCAGGGTAGAAACAGATACGCAGTATTTT
CASSDVRVETDTQYF
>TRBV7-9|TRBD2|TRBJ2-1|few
TGTGCCAGCAGCTCCTCCGGGACTAGTGGGTACAATGAGCAGTTCTTC
CASSSSGTSGYNEQFF
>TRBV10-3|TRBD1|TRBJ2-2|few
TGTGCCCACGGCAGGGGGTCGACTTCCTCGGCCGGGGAGCTGTTTTTT
CAHGRGSTSSAGELFF
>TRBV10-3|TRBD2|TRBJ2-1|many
TGTGCCATCAGTGGACTAGCGGGAATCCAGTTCTTC
CAISGLAGIQFF
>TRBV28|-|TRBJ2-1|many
TGTGCCAGCAGTCCCTCTGGGGGGGCTCTCGGGAATGAGCAGTTCTTC
CASSPSGGALGNEQFF
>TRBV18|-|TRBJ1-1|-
TGTGCCAGCTCACTATCAACAGGGCTACCTGAAGCTTTCTTT
CASSLSTGLPEAFF
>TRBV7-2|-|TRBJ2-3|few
TGTGCCAGCAGCTTAGGGGCGGATGGGCCACCCACAGATACGCAGTATTTT
CASSLGADGPPTDTQYF
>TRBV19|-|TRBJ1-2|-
TGTGCCAGTACCCCTGGAGACTATGGCTACACCTTC
CASTPGDYGYTF
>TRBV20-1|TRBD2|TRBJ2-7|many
TGCAGTGCTAGTGATAGCGGGAGATCCCACGAGCAGTACTTC
CSASDSGRSHEQYF
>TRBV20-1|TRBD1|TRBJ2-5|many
TGCAGTGCTATAGGACAGGGACGGTACCAAGAGACCCAGTACTTC
CSAIGQGRYQETQYF
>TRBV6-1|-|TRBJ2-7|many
TGTGCCAGCAGTGAGTACGGCGACGAGCAGTACTTC
CASSEYGDEQYF
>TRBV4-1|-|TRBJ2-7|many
TGCGCCAGCAGCCAAGATTACGAGCAGTACTTC
CASSQDYEQYF